This T cell receptor beta chain was captured in a study of PD-1 blockade in classical Hodgkin lymphoma. Time point reported: newly diagnosed, previously untreated cHL patient sample. Out of thawed PBMCs, magnetic negative selection purified CD4+ T cells. Untreated, newly diagnosed classical Hodgkin lymphoma PBMCs served for comparison. Trimming at V came to 5 bases and at J to 7 bases, leaving 5 bases not matched to a gene. This CDR3 contains 13 residues. CDR1 and CDR2 from the germline V gene are SEHNR and FQNEAQ (reference sequence). The assay was immunoSEQ multiplex PCR, and TCRdb's table has in-frame clones only and misses some. Counted here are more than 15,000 clones, 92% occurring once; the ten biggest clones make up roughly 0.51%.

This TCR came from a human donor with classical Hodgkin lymphoma. The specimen sequenced was CD4+ T cells from blood. V gene TRBV7-9 combines with J gene TRBJ1-5; TRBD1 aligns across 7 bases. CDR3 sequence reads: CASSRQGSQPQHF. CDR3 in DNA: TGTGCCAGCAGCCGACAGGGAAGCCAGCCCCAGCATTTT.